The 18 T cell receptor beta chains presented below share a single source sample, sequenced in a study of shared clonotypes between healthy human individuals. The data were produced by immunoSEQ multiplex PCR, yet TCRdb's version contains in-frame clones alone and is incomplete. The sample lists around 560,000 clones; roughly 95% were seen once. Naive CD8 isolation took CD45RO-negative cells positively selected for CCR7 and excluded terminally differentiated effector memory CD45RA+ cells. The sequencing input was naive CD8+ T cells sorted from blood. Receptor source: a woman aged 25 to 39 in good health.

This clone appeared once. The V call is TRBV7-9, the J call TRBJ1-1; 8 nucleotides match TRBD1. Losses at the gene ends were 6 bases for V and 7 bases for J; bases not matched to a gene: 10. Germline V CDR1 and CDR2: SEHNR, FQNEAQ (reference sequence). This CDR3 comprises 14 residues. The CDR3 nucleotides are TGTGCCAGCAGAGATGACAGGGGCGAGGGTGAAGCTTTCTTT. It yields the protein CASRDDRGEGEAFF.

The chain carries TRBV7-2 and TRBJ1-5; tentatively, D is TRBD1 (5 bases). The CDR3 has 14 residues. The V gene lost 2 bases and the J gene lost 6 bases, with 11 bases spanning the gap. Germline V gives CDR1 SGHTA, CDR2 FQGNSA. The CDR3 region has the DNA TGTGCCAGCAGCTTATGGGGGGTGATTCAGCCCCAGCATTTT. It specifies CASSLWGVIQPQHF. The complete variable domain, with remaining parts taken from reference TRBV7-2 and TRBJ1-5, reads GAGVSQSPSNKVTEKGKDVELRCDPISGHTALYWYRQSLGQGLEFLIYFQGNSAPDKSGLPSDRFSAERTGGSVSTLTIQRTQQEDSAVYLCASSLWGVIQPQHFGDGTRLSIL.

The table lists this clone with a count of one. The chain combines TRBV11-2 with TRBJ2-3; D is ambiguous. The CDR3 has 16 residues. The V end was cut by 5 bases, the J end by 0 bases, with 15 bases between. Germline lookup yields CDR1 SGHAT and CDR2 FQNNGV. CDR3 loop: CASSPSVRVSTDTQYF. The CDR3 DNA reads TGTGCCAGCAGCCCAAGCGTCCGGGTTAGCACAGATACGCAGTATTTT.

The CDR3 DNA follows: TGTGCCAGCAGCACCCTCTACGAGCAGTACTTC. Its translation: CASSTLYEQYF. J is TRBJ2-7 and V is TRBV5-4, with no clear D. The CDR3 is made up of 11 amino acids. V was clipped by 4 bases and J by 3 bases, with 5 bases between them. Germline-derived CDR1 and CDR2 are SGHNT and YYREEE (reference sequence).

The J gene is TRBJ2-1, the V gene TRBV27; the D gene is possibly TRBD2 (5 bases). V was cut by 4 bases and J by 3 bases, with 13 bases left in between. Germline V gives CDR1 MNHEY, CDR2 SMNVEV (reference sequence). The CDR3 is made up of 15 amino acids. CDR3 sequence (DNA): TGTGCCAGCAGTTACGGGCGGGTGGTCTACAATGAGCAGTTCTTC. As protein: CASSYGRVVYNEQFF.

The V call is TRBV19, the J call TRBJ2-1, with TRBD2 matching over 8 bases. Germline CDR1 and CDR2: LNHDA and SQIVND (reference sequence). V was clipped by 3 bases and J by 9 bases; unmatched bases: 13. The CDR3 covers 16 residues. This chain's CDR3 is CASSIFAGLAVSEQFF. CDR3 nucleotides: TGTGCCAGTAGTATCTTTGCCGGACTAGCAGTAAGTGAGCAGTTCTTC. The full variable domain, in which reference TRBV19 and TRBJ2-1 provide the parts outside the CDR3, is DGGITQSPKYLFRKEGQNVTLSCEQNLNHDAMYWYRQDPGQGLRLIYYSQIVNDFQKGDIAEGYSVSREKKESFPLTVTSAQKNPTAFYLCASSIFAGLAVSEQFFGPGTRLTVL.

The chain couples TRBV4-1 to TRBJ2-7; D unclear. Per germline, CDR1 MGHRA and CDR2 YSYEKL. The germline V and J ends were trimmed by 0 bases and 1 base, with 7 bases remaining between them. This CDR3 contains 14 residues. In DNA form, the CDR3 reads TGCGCCAGCAGCCAAGAGGGCGCTTCCTACGAGCAGTACTTC. Its translation: CASSQEGASYEQYF.

This chain links TRBV27 with TRBJ2-5, with 7 bases aligning to TRBD2. With V trimmed by 6 bases and J by 7 bases, 11 bases remained unmatched. CDR3 length: 14 amino acids. The germline CDR1 and CDR2 sequences are MNHEY and SMNVEV (reference sequence). The CDR3 coding sequence is TGTGCCAGCAGCTTCGCTGGACTAGGCGTGACCCAGTACTTC. Protein product: CASSFAGLGVTQYF.

The chain combines TRBV11-2 with TRBJ2-7; D uncertain. This CDR3 contains 12 residues. CDR1 is SGHAT, CDR2 FQNNGV, per germline. V shed 0 bases and J shed 7 bases, with 7 bases lying between them. CDR3 bases: TGTGCCAGCAGCTTAGATCCTCAGGAGCAGTACTTC. Protein product: CASSLDPQEQYF.

This sequence joins TRBV6-1 and TRBJ1-4; TRBD1 aligns across 7 bases. The CDR3 is 14 residues long. From germline, CDR1 is MNHNS and CDR2 SASEGT. V was pared by 6 bases and J by 5 bases, with 6 bases of the junction left unmatched. The CDR3 spells CASRGTATNEKLFF. CDR3 bases: TGTGCCAGCAGAGGGACAGCTACGAATGAAAAACTGTTTTTT.

V gene TRBV4-1 combines with J gene TRBJ1-2; D is perhaps TRBD1 (6 bases). Per germline, CDR1 MGHRA and CDR2 YSYEKL. The V end was cut by 4 bases, the J end by 6 bases, with 15 bases between. The CDR3 is 14 amino acids. CDR3 sequence reads: CASSPRAGDNGYTF. The DNA for the CDR3 is TGCGCCAGCAGCCCAAGGGCAGGGGATAATGGCTACACCTTC.

The chain uses TRBV6-5 and TRBJ2-1, with D perhaps TRBD1 (6 bases). V was clipped by 4 bases and J by 0 bases, with 10 bases between them. Germline CDR1 MNHEY, CDR2 SVGAGI. The CDR3 has 15 amino acids. CDR3 DNA sequence: TGTGCCAGCAGTTTGACAGGAGACTCCTACAATGAGCAGTTCTTC. This sequence encodes CASSLTGDSYNEQFF.

The CDR3 DNA is TGTGCCAGCAGTTATGGGGCAGGGGGCTACGAGCAGTACTTC. Amino acid sequence: CASSYGAGGYEQYF. The genes are TRBV27 and TRBJ2-7; 7 bases are shared with TRBD1. CDR3 length: 14 residues. V shed 4 bases, J shed 3 bases, and the junction held 6 bases outside the gene matches. Germline V gives CDR1 MNHEY, CDR2 SMNVEV (reference sequence).

The V gene is TRBV28, the J gene TRBJ2-1; the D is unclear. V shed 7 bases and J shed 5 bases, with 21 bases lying between them. Germline-derived CDR1 and CDR2 are MDHEN and SYDVKM. The CDR3 consists of 16 residues. In DNA, the CDR3 is TGTGCCAGCACCTCCGTGAGCATTCGGGTCCACAATGAGCAGTTCTTC. Protein product: CASTSVSIRVHNEQFF.

The chain joins TRBV4-2 to TRBJ2-7, with a possible D match to TRBD1 (6 bases). Trimming cost V 3 bases and J 2 bases, with 8 bases left between them. The germline CDR1 and CDR2 sequences are LGHNA and YNFKEQ. CDR3 length equals 13 residues. The DNA of the CDR3 is TGTGCCAGCAGCCAGGGACACCCCTACGAGCAGTACTTC. Protein product: CASSQGHPYEQYF.

This clone is a singleton in its sample. The CDR3: CASIKRGQGYGYTF. The CDR3 DNA reads TGTGCCAGCATCAAACGGGGACAGGGCTATGGCTACACCTTC. This rearrangement joins TRBV28 to TRBJ1-2; 9 positions agree with TRBD1. The CDR3 covers 14 residues. J was trimmed by 4 bases and V by 7 bases; bases with no gene match: 7. From germline, CDR1 is MDHEN and CDR2 SYDVKM.

This rearrangement joins TRBV12-5 to TRBJ1-1, with D possibly TRBD1 on 6 matching bases. The CDR3 has 16 amino acids. Germline V gene data show CDR1 as LGHNT and CDR2 as FRNRAP. V lost 6 bases, J lost 2 bases, and 19 bases lay in between. CDR3 sequence: CASGLRGPPRNTEAFF. CDR3 DNA sequence: TGTGCTAGTGGCCTCAGGGGCCCACCCAGAAACACTGAAGCTTTCTTT. Supplemented by reference TRBV12-5 and TRBJ1-1, the full variable domain reads DARVTQTPRHKVTEMGQEVTMRCQPILGHNTVFWYRQTMMQGLELLAYFRNRAPLDDSGMPKDRFSAEMPDATLATLKIQPSEPRDSAVYFCASGLRGPPRNTEAFFGQGTRLTVV.

This rearrangement joins TRBV28 to TRBJ1-6; D uncertain. Germline CDR1 MDHEN, CDR2 SYDVKM. The germline V and J ends were trimmed by 5 bases and 8 bases, with 10 bases remaining between them. CDR3 length equals 13 residues. CDR3 DNA sequence: TGTGCCAGCAGTCTGACCGGGGATTCACCCCTCCACTTT. It specifies CASSLTGDSPLHF.